This TCR beta chain was captured by sequencing in a study of shared clonotypes between healthy human individuals. The CDR3 loop spans 15 amino acids. Study-level findings and limits: With four donors compared, approximately 5.5% of naive CD4 clonotypes were shared.

Every subset's genomic DNA went evenly onto several immunoSEQ plates. Sequencing used immunoSEQ multiplex PCR; TCRdb keeps in-frame clones, though not all of them. The sample has 2,500,000 or so clones, roughly 92% seen once. Worth noting for this clone: Its cognate antigen is unknown.

There were only Caucasian adults among the donors, and all lived in Nashville, Tennessee. The sequenced sample consisted of naive CD4+ T cells sorted from blood. Noted subset: CD45RA+ positively selected. The TCR comes from a man between 18 and 29 years old in good health. The rearrangement links TRBV21-1 to TRBJ1-5; TRBD1, the table's D call, was not compared with the DNA. TRBV21-1 has pseudogene status. Here the CDR3 DNA reads TGTGCCAGCAGCTCACAGGGTACGGGCAATCAGCCCCAGCATTTT. Translated: CASSSQGTGNQPQHF.